The next 28 T cell receptor beta chains were all read from a single sample in a study of T cell repertoires in aging, cancer and after chemotherapy (dated by TCRdb to about 2019). Genomic DNA extracted from peripheral blood, rather than sorted cells or RNA, was used as the source for amplification of TCR beta rearrangements. Reads for this sample came from an Illumina MiSeq. Multiplex touch-down PCR with a mixed TRB-A/B primer pool was used to amplify rearranged TRB sequences covering the V, D and J segments. TCRdb trimmed the raw reads at Q25, called clones with MiXCR and kept productive beta chains. Identical CDR3 protein sequences are pooled into one entry, listed with their most common genes and DNA. For this sample the table gives more than 10,000 distinct CDR3 sequences, of which about 31% were detected only once. The ten largest clones represent about 18% of the sample. The sequencing input was blood. These receptors were collected from a human donor in good health. The donor label of this sample is uncertain.

This clonotype was observed a handful of times. The chain uses TRBV7-6 and TRBJ1-5; D gene ambiguous. Germline lookup yields CDR1 SGHVS and CDR2 FNYEAQ. This CDR3 spans 13 amino acids. Trimming stripped 5 bases from V and 7 bases from J, with 12 bases between. Here the CDR3 DNA reads TGTGCCAGCAGCCCTAACCCGGGACAGCCCCAGCATTTT. Its protein is CASSPNPGQPQHF.

The rearrangement joins TRBV27 to TRBJ1-1; TRBD1 is a possible D gene (6 bases). V gave up 7 bases and J gave up 1 base, with 16 bases separating them. From germline, CDR1 is MNHEY and CDR2 SMNVEV (reference sequence). The CDR3 runs 15 residues. CDR3 bases: TGTGCCAGCAAGGGTTCCAGGGGTCGGAACACTGAAGCTTTCTTT. This gives the protein CASKGSRGRNTEAFF.

This chain joins TRBV19 and TRBJ2-3; weak D call: TRBD1 (5 bases). Trimming removed 7 bases from V and 3 bases from J, with 14 bases in between. Germline lookup yields CDR1 LNHDA and CDR2 SQIVND (reference sequence). The CDR3 runs to 14 residues. The DNA for the CDR3 is TGTGCCAGTAATATTCAGGGAAGGACAGATACGCAGTATTTT. This translates into CASNIQGRTDTQYF.

Regarding this clonotype: A clone one base away is much larger, so this may be a read error. This chain joins TRBV15 and TRBJ1-2; D uncertain. V was pared by 1 base and J by 4 bases, with 10 bases between. The CDR3 totals 14 residues. Germline V lookup: CDR1 LNHNV, CDR2 YYDKDF (reference sequence). DNA for the CDR3: TGTGCCACCAGCAGAGGCGGTATCATCTATGGCTACACCTTC. Its translation: CATSRGGIIYGYTF.

This clonotype was detected once. CDR3 loop: CASRPRTGGDTEAFF. Written as DNA, the CDR3 is TGTGCCAGCAGACCACGGACAGGGGGCGACACTGAAGCTTTCTTT. The chain employs TRBV2 and TRBJ1-1; 11 nucleotides align to TRBD1. The CDR3 sequence is 15 residues long. Per the germline V gene, CDR1 is SNHLY and CDR2 is FYNNEI. V lost 6 bases, J lost 3 bases, and 6 bases stayed unmatched.

The chain carries TRBV6-2 or TRBV6-3 and TRBJ2-7; possibly TRBD1 for D (6 bases). The V gene lost 3 bases and the J gene lost 3 bases, with 12 bases spanning the gap. The CDR3 has 14 residues. The germline V gene encodes CDR1 MNHEY and CDR2 SVGEGT. In DNA form, the CDR3 reads TGTGCCAGCAGTTATTTTGGGGGCAACTACGAGCAGTACTTC. Its translation: CASSYFGGNYEQYF.

This clonotype was picked up a small number of times. This chain links TRBV30 with TRBJ1-2; TRBD1 might be the D (5 bases). V was trimmed by 8 bases and J by 3 bases, leaving 16 bases between them. The CDR3 contains 13 residues. The germline CDR1 and CDR2 sequences are GTSNPN and SVGIG (reference sequence). The DNA of the CDR3 is TGTGCCCGCTTATCGGGAGGGGACTATGGCTACACCTTC. As protein: CARLSGGDYGYTF. Combining the CDR3 with reference TRBV30 and TRBJ1-2 gives the whole variable domain SQTIHQWPATLVQPVGSPLSLECTVEGTSNPNLYWYRQAAGRGLQLLFYSVGIGQISSEVPQNLSASRPQDRQFILSSKKLLLSDSGFYLCARLSGGDYGYTFGSGTRLTVV.

V is TRBV20-1 and J is TRBJ2-6, with a possible D match to TRBD1 (5 bases). Trimming removed 0 bases at V and 2 bases at J, with 5 bases between. This CDR3 is built from 14 residues. CDR1 is DFQATT, CDR2 SNEGSKA, per germline (reference sequence). Here the CDR3 reads CSARDRAGANVLTF. CDR3 in DNA: TGCAGTGCTAGAGACAGGGCTGGGGCCAACGTCCTGACTTTC.

Comment on this clonotype: One end of the junction does not line up with germline, which may come from a read error. This sequence joins TRBV6-2 or TRBV6-3 and TRBJ1-4, with 7 bases that match TRBD1. The CDR3 is 13 residues long. Germline CDR1 is MNHEY and CDR2 is SVGEGT. In nucleotides, the CDR3 is TGTGCCAGCAGCCCCAGGGGGAATGAAAAACTGTTATTT. Its translation is CASSPRGNEKLLF.

This rearrangement joins TRBV5-6 to TRBJ2-7, with a weak D call TRBD1 (8 bases). Trimming took 2 bases from V and 5 from J, leaving 20 bases between them. The CDR3 is 16 residues long. Germline V gives CDR1 SGHDT, CDR2 YYEEEE. The CDR3 DNA is TGTGCCAGCAGCTTTATACAGGGGGGGGGTTTCGACGAGCAGTACTTC. This gives the protein CASSFIQGGGFDEQYF.

The V and J genes are TRBV7-2 and TRBJ1-1, with D hard to call. This CDR3 is 13 amino acids long. Germline CDR1 reads SGHTA; CDR2 reads FQGNSA. Deletions cut 5 bases from V and 4 bases from J, with 11 bases between. CDR3 bases: TGTGCCAGCAGCGTAGGCCCGGGCACTGAAGCTTTCTTT. Amino acids: CASSVGPGTEAFF.

This clonotype has more than one count but fewer than ten. This rearrangement joins TRBV6-2 or TRBV6-3 to TRBJ1-5; no definite D call. CDR3 length: 12 amino acids. Germline values: CDR1 MNHEY, CDR2 SVGEGT. V lost 6 bases and J 0 bases, leaving 3 bases between the germline ends. In nucleotides, the CDR3 is TGTGCCAGCAGGGATAGCAATCAGCCCCAGCATTTT. This gives the protein CASRDSNQPQHF.

This clonotype was counted a few times. The gene calls are TRBV27 and TRBJ1-6; D may be TRBD1 (5 bases). V shed 4 bases and J shed 6 bases, with 13 bases lying between them. The germline V gene encodes CDR1 MNHEY and CDR2 SMNVEV (reference sequence). The length of the CDR3 is 15 residues. The CDR3 sequence: CASSWLDTTNSPLHF. DNA of the CDR3: TGTGCCAGCAGTTGGCTGGACACCACTAATTCACCCCTCCACTTT.

This clonotype is medium-sized within its sample. The rearrangement uses TRBV12-3 or TRBV12-4 and TRBJ2-1; the match to TRBD2 covers 13 bases. The CDR3 covers 17 residues. After removal of 3 bases from V and 4 bases from J, the junction contained 6 bases not matched to a gene. Written as DNA, the CDR3 is TGTGCCAGCAGTTTCCTACGGACTAGCGGGGGTTACAATGAGCAGTTCTTC. It is translated as CASSFLRTSGGYNEQFF.

This clonotype was seen a handful of times. This sequence joins TRBV6-2 or TRBV6-3 and TRBJ2-1, with D possibly TRBD2 on 6 matching bases. Germline V CDR1 and CDR2: MNHEY, SVGEGT. V was clipped by 2 bases and J by 1 base, with 6 bases between them. CDR3 length: 14 residues. The CDR3 protein is CASSYGGSYNEQFF. The CDR3 DNA is TGTGCCAGCAGTTACGGGGGGTCCTACAATGAGCAGTTCTTC.

This clonotype is judged medium-sized. The J gene is TRBJ1-5, the V gene TRBV6-4; tentative D call: TRBD1 (5 bases). Germline CDR1 and CDR2: MRHNA and SNTAGT. Trimming took 3 bases from V and 3 from J, leaving 6 bases between them. CDR3 length equals 13 residues. CDR3 loop: CASSEGDNQPQHF. CDR3 in DNA: TGTGCCAGCAGTGAGGGGGACAATCAGCCCCAGCATTTT.

There are a few counts of this clonotype. The chain uses TRBV6-1 and TRBJ1-6, with 10 positions matching TRBD1. This CDR3 comprises 17 residues. The V segment lost 5 bases and the J segment 9 bases; nucleotides outside the gene matches: 13. CDR1 is MNHNS and CDR2 is SASEGT in the germline V gene. The CDR3 region is CASSSAFDRGRGSPLHF. The CDR3 DNA follows: TGTGCCAGCAGTTCCGCGTTTGACAGGGGGCGAGGTTCACCCCTCCACTTT.

This clonotype has only a few counts. The chain combines TRBV5-6 with TRBJ1-6, with 7 bases lining up with TRBD1. The CDR3 loop spans 15 amino acids. Trimming at V came to 4 bases and at J to 4 bases, leaving 5 bases not matched to a gene. The germline gives CDR1 SGHDT, CDR2 YYEEEE. This chain's CDR3 is CASSRSGQYNSPLHF. In DNA, the CDR3 is TGTGCCAGCAGCCGCTCGGGACAGTATAATTCACCCCTCCACTTT.

In this sample, this clonotype turned up a few times. The J gene is TRBJ2-5, the V gene TRBV5-6, with D perhaps matching TRBD1 (6 bases). The CDR3 is 15 amino acids. Looked up from germline, CDR1 is SGHDT and CDR2 is YYEEEE. V was clipped by 6 bases and J by 2 bases, with 17 bases between them. CDR3 nucleotide sequence: TGTGCCAGCAACCCACGACTGGGACATCAAGAGACCCAGTACTTC. This codes for CASNPRLGHQETQYF.

This clonotype was seen a few times. The rearrangement joins TRBV6-2 or TRBV6-3 to TRBJ1-1; D ambiguous. Trimming removed 2 bases from V and 8 bases from J, with 12 bases in between. The CDR3 is made up of 13 amino acids. Germline lookup yields CDR1 MNHEY and CDR2 SVGEGT. The CDR3 is CASSYGIWQEAFF. In DNA, the CDR3 is TGTGCCAGCAGTTACGGGATTTGGCAAGAAGCTTTCTTT.

The J gene is TRBJ2-2, the V gene TRBV7-9; D not certain. CDR3 length: 13 amino acids. Germline lookup yields CDR1 SEHNR and CDR2 FQNEAQ (reference sequence). V was shortened by 1 base and J by 6 bases, with 6 bases between the two germline ends. CDR3 in DNA: TGTGCCAGCAGCTTAGACGCACCCGGGGAGCTGTTTTTT. Translation gives CASSLDAPGELFF.

By its share, this clonotype is medium-sized. J is TRBJ2-2 and V is TRBV6-2 or TRBV6-3; D not resolved. Trimming left V 0 bases short and J 5 bases short, with 7 bases between. Germline V CDR1 and CDR2: MNHEY, SVGEGT. The CDR3 extends over 14 amino acids. CDR3 nucleotides: TGTGCCAGCAGTTACTCGGTAGGGACCGGGGAGCTGTTTTTT. It encodes CASSYSVGTGELFF.

Only a few counts were recorded for this clonotype. The CDR3, as DNA: TGTGCCTGGGGTAGAACACTTTTAGCGGAACTCCAGTTCTTC. Translating it yields CAWGRTLLAELQFF. The gene calls are TRBV30 and TRBJ2-1, with D maybe TRBD2 (6 bases). This CDR3 region has 14 residues. With 5 bases removed from V and 13 bases from J, the gap between germline ends came to 24 bases. Germline CDR1 and CDR2: GTSNPN and SVGIG (reference sequence).

This clonotype is medium-sized. The rearrangement joins TRBV5-4 to TRBJ2-3, with D unresolved. Germline-derived CDR1 and CDR2 are SGHNT and YYREEE (reference sequence). V was pared by 4 bases and J by 0 bases, with 9 bases between. The CDR3 is made up of 14 amino acids. The CDR3 region has the DNA TGTGCCAGCAGCCAAACTACAAGCACAGATACGCAGTATTTT. This translates into CASSQTTSTDTQYF. The complete variable domain, with remaining parts taken from reference TRBV5-4 and TRBJ2-3, reads ETGVTQSPTHLIKTRGQQVTLRCSSQSGHNTVSWYQQALGQGPQFIFQYYREEENGRGNFPPRFSGLQFPNYSSELNVNALELDDSALYLCASSQTTSTDTQYFGPGTRLTVL.

A few counts support this clonotype. The chain links TRBV6-5 to TRBJ1-2, with TRBD1 matching 8 bases. The length of the CDR3 is 15 residues. Trimming cost V 2 bases and J 8 bases; bases outside gene matches: 10. The germline gives CDR1 MNHEY, CDR2 SVGAGI. This CDR3 reads CASSYEWQGAVGYTF. Written as DNA, the CDR3 is TGTGCCAGCAGTTACGAGTGGCAGGGGGCTGTCGGCTACACCTTC.

The V and J genes are TRBV15 and TRBJ2-5; 8 bases are shared with TRBD1. V trimming: 1 base; J trimming: 4 bases; junction bases outside the gene matches: 5. CDR1 and CDR2 (germline): LNHNV, YYDKDF (reference sequence). The CDR3 has 15 residues. The CDR3 here is CATSRARGPRETQYF. The CDR3 DNA is TGTGCCACCAGCAGAGCCAGGGGGCCAAGAGAGACCCAGTACTTC.

This clonotype was counted a few times. The chain combines TRBV6-4 with TRBJ2-2, with D unclear. Trimming cost V 4 bases and J 7 bases, with 13 bases left between them. CDR1 is MRHNA and CDR2 is SNTAGT in the germline V gene. The CDR3 spans 14 residues. The CDR3, as DNA: TGTGCCAGCAGTGGTCTGATCGGTGTCGGGGAGCTGTTTTTT. Amino acids: CASSGLIGVGELFF.

By sample share, this clonotype is medium-sized. The chain couples TRBV19 to TRBJ2-6; D not resolved. Trimming removed 3 bases at V and 2 bases at J, with 5 bases between. CDR1 is LNHDA, CDR2 SQIVND, per germline (reference sequence). This CDR3 is built from 14 residues. The CDR3 region has the DNA TGTGCCAGTAGTATTAGGGCTGGGGCCAACGTCCTGACTTTC. This translates into CASSIRAGANVLTF.